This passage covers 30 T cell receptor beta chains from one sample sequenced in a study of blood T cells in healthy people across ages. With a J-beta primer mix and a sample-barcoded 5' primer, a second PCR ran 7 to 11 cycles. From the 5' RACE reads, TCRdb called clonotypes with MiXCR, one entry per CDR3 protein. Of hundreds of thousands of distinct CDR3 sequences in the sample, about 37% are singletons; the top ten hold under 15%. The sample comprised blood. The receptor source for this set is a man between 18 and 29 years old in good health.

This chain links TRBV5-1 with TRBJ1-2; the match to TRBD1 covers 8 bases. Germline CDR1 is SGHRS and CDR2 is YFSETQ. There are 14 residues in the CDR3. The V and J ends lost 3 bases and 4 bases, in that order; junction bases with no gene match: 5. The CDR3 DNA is TGCGCCAGCAGCTCGGGACAGGCTGGCTATGGCTACACCTTC. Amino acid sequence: CASSSGQAGYGYTF.

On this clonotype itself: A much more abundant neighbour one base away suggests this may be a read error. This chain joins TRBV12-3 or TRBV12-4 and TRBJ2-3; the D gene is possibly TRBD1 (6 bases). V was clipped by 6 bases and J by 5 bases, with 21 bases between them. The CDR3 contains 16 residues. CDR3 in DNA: TGTGCCAGCAGAATAATACAGGGAGTTTTCGGAGATACGCAGTATTTT. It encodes CASRIIQGVFGDTQYF.

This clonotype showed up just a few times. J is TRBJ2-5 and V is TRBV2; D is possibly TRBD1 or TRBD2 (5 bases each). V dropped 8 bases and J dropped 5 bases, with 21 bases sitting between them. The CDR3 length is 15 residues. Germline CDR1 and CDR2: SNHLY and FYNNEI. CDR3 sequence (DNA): TGTGCCAGCGGGACGAAGGGCCCTATATGGGAGACCCAGTACTTC. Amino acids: CASGTKGPIWETQYF.

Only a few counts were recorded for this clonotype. The CDR3, as DNA: TGTGCCAGCAGTTTAACGTCCTTGTATGGCTACACCTTC. The encoded protein is CASSLTSLYGYTF. V and J are TRBV12-3 or TRBV12-4 and TRBJ1-2; D unclear. This CDR3 has 13 amino acids. V shed 2 bases and J shed 5 bases, with 9 bases lying between them.

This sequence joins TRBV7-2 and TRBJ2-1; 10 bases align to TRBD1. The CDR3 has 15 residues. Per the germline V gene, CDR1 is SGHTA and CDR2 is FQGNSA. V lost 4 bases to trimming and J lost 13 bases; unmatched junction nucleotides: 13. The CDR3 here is CASSSQTGGRETQFF. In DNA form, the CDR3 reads TGTGCCAGCAGCTCGCAGACAGGGGGCAGGGAGACCCAGTTCTTC.

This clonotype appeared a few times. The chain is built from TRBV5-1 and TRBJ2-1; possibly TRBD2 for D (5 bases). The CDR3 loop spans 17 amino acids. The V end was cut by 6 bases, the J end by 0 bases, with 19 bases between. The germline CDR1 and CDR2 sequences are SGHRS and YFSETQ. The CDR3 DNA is TGCGCCAGCAACCCAGACGAGGGCCCAAGCTCCTACAATGAGCAGTTCTTC. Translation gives CASNPDEGPSSYNEQFF.

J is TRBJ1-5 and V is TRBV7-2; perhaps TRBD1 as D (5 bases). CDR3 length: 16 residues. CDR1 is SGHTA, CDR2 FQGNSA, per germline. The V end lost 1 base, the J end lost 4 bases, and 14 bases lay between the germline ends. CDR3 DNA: TGTGCCAGCAGCTTAGAGGGGTGGGGCCCTAATCAGCCCCAGCATTTT. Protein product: CASSLEGWGPNQPQHF. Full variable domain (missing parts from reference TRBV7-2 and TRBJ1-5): GAGVSQSPSNKVTEKGKDVELRCDPISGHTALYWYRQSLGQGLEFLIYFQGNSAPDKSGLPSDRFSAERTGGSVSTLTIQRTQQEDSAVYLCASSLEGWGPNQPQHFGDGTRLSIL.

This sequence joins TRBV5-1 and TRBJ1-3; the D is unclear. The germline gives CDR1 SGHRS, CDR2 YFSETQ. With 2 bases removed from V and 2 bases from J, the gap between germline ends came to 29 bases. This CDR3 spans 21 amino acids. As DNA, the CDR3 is TGCGCCAGCAGCTTCCTACCATCGACCTTGGGGAAATTATCGACTGGAAACACCATATATTTT. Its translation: CASSFLPSTLGKLSTGNTIYF.

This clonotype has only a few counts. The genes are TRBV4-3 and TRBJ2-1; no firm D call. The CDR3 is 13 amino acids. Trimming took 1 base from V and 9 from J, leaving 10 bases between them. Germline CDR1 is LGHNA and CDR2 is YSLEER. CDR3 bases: TGCGCCAGCAGCCAAGTGGGCAAGGGTGAGCAGTTCTTC. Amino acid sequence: CASSQVGKGEQFF.

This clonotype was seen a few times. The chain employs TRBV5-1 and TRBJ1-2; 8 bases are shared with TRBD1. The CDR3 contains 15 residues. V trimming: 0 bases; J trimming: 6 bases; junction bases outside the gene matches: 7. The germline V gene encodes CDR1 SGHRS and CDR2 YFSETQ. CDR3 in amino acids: CASSLVRTGLDGYTF. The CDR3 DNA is TGCGCCAGCAGCTTGGTGCGGACAGGGTTAGATGGCTACACCTTC.

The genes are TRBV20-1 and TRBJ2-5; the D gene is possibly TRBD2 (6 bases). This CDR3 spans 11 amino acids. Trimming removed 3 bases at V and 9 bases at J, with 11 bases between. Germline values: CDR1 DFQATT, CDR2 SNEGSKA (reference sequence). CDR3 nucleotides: TGCAGTGCTAGTATGTGGGAGGCCCAGTACTTC. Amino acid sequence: CSASMWEAQYF.

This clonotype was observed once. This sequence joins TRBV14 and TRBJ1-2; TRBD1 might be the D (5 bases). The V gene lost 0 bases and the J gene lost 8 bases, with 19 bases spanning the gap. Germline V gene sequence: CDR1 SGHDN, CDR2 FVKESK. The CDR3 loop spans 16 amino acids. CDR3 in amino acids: CASSQDRGGEVRGYTF. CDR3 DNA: TGTGCCAGCAGCCAAGATCGTGGAGGGGAGGTGCGCGGCTACACCTTC.

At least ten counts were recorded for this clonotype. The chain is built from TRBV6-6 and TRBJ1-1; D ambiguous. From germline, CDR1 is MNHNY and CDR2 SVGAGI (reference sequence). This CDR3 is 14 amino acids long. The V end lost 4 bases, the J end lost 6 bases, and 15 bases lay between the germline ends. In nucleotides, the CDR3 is TGTGCCAGCAGTTCCCACGGTCCCAAGTCTGAAGCTTTCTTT. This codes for CASSSHGPKSEAFF.

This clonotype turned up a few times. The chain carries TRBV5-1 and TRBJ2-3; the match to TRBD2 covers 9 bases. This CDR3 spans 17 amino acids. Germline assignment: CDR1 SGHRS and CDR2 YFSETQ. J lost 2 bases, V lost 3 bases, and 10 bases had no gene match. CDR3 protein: CASSSLAVAGDTDTQYF. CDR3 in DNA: TGCGCCAGCAGCTCCCTGGCGGTAGCGGGGGACACAGATACGCAGTATTTT.

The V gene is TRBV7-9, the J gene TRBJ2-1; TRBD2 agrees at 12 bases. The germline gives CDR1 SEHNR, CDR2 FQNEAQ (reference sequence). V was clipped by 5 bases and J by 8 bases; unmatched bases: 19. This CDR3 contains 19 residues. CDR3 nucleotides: TGTGCCAGCAGCCTCACCGGGACTAGCGGGTATCTCATCAGGGATGAGCAGTTCTTC. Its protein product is CASSLTGTSGYLIRDEQFF.

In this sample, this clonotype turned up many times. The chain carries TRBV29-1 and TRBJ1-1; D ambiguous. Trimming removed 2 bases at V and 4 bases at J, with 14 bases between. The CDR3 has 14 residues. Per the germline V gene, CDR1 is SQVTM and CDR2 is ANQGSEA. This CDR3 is CSVETALPGTEAFF. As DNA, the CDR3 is TGCAGCGTTGAAACGGCCCTTCCGGGCACTGAAGCTTTCTTT.

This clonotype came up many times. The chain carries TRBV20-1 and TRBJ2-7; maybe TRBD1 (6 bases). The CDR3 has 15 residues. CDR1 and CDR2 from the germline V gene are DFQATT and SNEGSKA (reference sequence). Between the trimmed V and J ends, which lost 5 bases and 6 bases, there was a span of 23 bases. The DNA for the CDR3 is TGCAGTGCTCGGTTTGGCCTCACTACAGGGTCCGAGCAGTACTTC. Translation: CSARFGLTTGSEQYF.

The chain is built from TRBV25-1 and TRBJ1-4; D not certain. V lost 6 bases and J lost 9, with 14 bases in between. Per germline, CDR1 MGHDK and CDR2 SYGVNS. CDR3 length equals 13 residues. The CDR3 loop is CASRAAVRKKLFF. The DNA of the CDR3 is TGTGCCAGCAGAGCGGCGGTAAGGAAAAAACTGTTTTTT.

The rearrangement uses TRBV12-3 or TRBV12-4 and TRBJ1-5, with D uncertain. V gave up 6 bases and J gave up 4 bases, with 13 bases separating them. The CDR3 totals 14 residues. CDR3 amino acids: CASSSQGRNQPQHF. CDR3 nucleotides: TGTGCCAGCAGCTCCCAAGGACGGAATCAGCCCCAGCATTTT.

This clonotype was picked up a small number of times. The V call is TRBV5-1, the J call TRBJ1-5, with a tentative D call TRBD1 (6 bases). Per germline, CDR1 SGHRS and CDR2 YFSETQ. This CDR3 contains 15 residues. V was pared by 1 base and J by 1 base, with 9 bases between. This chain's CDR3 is CASSLTGMSNQPQHF. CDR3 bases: TGCGCCAGCAGCTTGACAGGGATGAGCAATCAGCCCCAGCATTTT.

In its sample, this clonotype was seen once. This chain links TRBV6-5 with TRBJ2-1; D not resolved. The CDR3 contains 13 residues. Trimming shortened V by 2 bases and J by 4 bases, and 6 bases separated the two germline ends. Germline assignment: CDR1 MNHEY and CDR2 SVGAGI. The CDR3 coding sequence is TGTGCCAGCAGTTACACTTTATACAATGAGCAGTTCTTC. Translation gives CASSYTLYNEQFF.

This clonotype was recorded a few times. CDR3 bases: TGTGCCAGCAGCCCAGGTGGGGGGGAGACCCAGTACTTC. Translated: CASSPGGGETQYF. This rearrangement joins TRBV9 to TRBJ2-5; D possibly corresponds to TRBD2 (6 bases). V was clipped by 4 bases and J by 5 bases, with 12 bases between them. The CDR3 contains 13 residues. From germline, CDR1 is SGDLS and CDR2 YYNGEE.

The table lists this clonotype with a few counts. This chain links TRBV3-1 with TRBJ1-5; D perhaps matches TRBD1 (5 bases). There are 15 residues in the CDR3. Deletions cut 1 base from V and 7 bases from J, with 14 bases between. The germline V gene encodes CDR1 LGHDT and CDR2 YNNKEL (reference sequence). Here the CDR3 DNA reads TGTGCCAGCAGCCAAGGGCAGGGCGCGTTCCAGCCCCAGCATTTT. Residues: CASSQGQGAFQPQHF.

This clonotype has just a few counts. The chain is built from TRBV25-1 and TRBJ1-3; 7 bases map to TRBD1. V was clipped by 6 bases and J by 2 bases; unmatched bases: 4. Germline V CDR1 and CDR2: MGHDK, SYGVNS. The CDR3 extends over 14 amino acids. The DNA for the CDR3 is TGTGCCAGCAGACCCACAGGGGCTGGAAACACCATATATTTT. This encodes CASRPTGAGNTIYF.

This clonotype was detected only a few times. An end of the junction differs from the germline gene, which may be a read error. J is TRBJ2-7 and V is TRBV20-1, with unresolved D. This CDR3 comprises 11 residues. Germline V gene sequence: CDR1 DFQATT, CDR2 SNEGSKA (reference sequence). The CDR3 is CSARETYEQYF. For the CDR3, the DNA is TGCAGTGCTCGAGAAACCTACGAGCAGTACTTC.

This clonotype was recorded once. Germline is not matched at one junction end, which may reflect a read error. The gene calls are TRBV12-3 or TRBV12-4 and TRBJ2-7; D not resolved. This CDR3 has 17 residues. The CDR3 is CTSSLVPQRSLWHEQYF. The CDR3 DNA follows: TGTACCAGCAGTTTAGTCCCCCAAAGATCTTTGTGGCACGAGCAGTACTTC.

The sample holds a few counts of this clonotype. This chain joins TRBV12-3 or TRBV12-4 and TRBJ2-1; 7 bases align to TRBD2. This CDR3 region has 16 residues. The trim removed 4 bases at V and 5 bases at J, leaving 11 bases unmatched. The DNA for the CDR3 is TGTGCCAGCAGTTGGGAGGGGTCCCTTACAAACAATGAGCAGTTCTTC. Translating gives CASSWEGSLTNNEQFF.

In nucleotides, the CDR3 is TGTGCCAGCCGGGGGGGGGCTGATCAGCCCCAGCATTTT. As protein: CASRGGADQPQHF. This chain joins TRBV7-2 and TRBJ1-5, with D perhaps TRBD1 (6 bases). CDR3 length: 13 residues. Trimming left V 8 bases short and J 5 bases short, with 13 bases between. In germline, CDR1 is SGHTA, CDR2 FQGNSA.

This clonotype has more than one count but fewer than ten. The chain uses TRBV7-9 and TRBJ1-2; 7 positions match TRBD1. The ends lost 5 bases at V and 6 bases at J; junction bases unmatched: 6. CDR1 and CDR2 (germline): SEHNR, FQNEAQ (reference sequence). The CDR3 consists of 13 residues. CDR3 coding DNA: TGTGCCAGCAGCCCTGGGACAGCAAATGGCTACACCTTC. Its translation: CASSPGTANGYTF.

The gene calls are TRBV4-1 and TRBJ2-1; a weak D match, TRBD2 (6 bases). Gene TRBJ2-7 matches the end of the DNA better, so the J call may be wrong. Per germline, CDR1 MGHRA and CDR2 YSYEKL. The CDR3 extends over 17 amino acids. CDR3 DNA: TGCGCCAGCAGCCAAAAACCGGGGGTCAGCTCCTACAATGAGCAGTACTTC. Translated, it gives CASSQKPGVSSYNEQYF.